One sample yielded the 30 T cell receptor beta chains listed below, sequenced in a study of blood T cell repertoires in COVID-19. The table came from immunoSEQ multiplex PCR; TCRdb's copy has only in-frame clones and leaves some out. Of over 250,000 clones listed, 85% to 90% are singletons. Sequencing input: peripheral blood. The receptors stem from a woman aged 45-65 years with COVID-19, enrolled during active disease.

The CDR3 DNA follows: TGCGCCAGCAGGCCCGGACAGGCGAACACTGAAGCTTTCTTT. Translation gives CASRPGQANTEAFF. The rearrangement uses TRBV5-1 and TRBJ1-1; 7 positions agree with TRBD1. Trimming took 5 bases from V and 1 from J; bases not matched to a gene: 5. CDR1 SGHRS and CDR2 YFSETQ come from the germline V gene. The CDR3 covers 14 residues. Using reference TRBV5-1 and TRBJ1-1 for the parts outside the CDR3, the full variable domain is KAGVTQTPRYLIKTRGQQVTLSCSPISGHRSVSWYQQTPGQGLQFLFEYFSETQRNKGNFPGRFSGRQFSNSRSEMNVSTLELGDSALYLCASRPGQANTEAFFGQGTRLTVV.

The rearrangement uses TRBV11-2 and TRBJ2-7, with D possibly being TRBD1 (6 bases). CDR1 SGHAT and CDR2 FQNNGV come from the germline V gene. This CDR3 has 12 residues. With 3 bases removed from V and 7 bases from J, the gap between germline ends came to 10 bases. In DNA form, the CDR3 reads TGTGCCAGCAGCTTGGGGGCGAAAGAGCAGTACTTC. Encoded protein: CASSLGAKEQYF.

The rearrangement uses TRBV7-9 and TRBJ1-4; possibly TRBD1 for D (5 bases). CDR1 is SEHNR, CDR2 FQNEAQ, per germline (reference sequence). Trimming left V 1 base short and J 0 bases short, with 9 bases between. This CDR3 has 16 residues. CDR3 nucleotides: TGTGCCAGCAGCTTAGGACAGTTAGCAACTAATGAAAAACTGTTTTTT. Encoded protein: CASSLGQLATNEKLFF.

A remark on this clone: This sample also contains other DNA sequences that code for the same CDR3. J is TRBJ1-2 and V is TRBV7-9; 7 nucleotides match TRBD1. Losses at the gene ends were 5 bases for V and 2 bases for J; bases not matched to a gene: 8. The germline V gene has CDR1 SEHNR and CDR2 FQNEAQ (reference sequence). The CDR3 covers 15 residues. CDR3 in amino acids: CASSRWDSTNYGYTF. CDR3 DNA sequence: TGTGCCAGCAGCCGTTGGGACAGCACAAACTATGGCTACACCTTC.

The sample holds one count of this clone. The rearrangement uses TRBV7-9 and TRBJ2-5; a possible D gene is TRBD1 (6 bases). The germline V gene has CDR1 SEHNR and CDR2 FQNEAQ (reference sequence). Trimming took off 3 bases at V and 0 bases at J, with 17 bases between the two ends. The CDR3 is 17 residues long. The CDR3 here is CASSFQGPQRNQETQYF. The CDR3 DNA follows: TGTGCCAGCAGCTTTCAGGGGCCGCAGAGGAACCAAGAGACCCAGTACTTC.

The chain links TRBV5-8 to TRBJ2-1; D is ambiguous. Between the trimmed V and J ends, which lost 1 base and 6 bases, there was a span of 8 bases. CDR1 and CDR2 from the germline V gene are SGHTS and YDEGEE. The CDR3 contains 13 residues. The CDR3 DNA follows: TGTGCCAGCAGCTTGTACCAGATCAATGAGCAGTTCTTC. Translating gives CASSLYQINEQFF.

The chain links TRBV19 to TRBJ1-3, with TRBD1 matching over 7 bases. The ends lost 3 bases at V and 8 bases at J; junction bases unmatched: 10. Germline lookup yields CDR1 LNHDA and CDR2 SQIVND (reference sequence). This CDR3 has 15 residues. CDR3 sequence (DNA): TGTGCCAGTAGTATCCGACAGGGTTTGATAGACACCATATATTTT. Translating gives CASSIRQGLIDTIYF.

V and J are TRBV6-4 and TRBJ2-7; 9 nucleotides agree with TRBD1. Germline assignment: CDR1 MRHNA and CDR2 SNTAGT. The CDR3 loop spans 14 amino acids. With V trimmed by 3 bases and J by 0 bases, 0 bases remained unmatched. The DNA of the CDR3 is TGTGCCAGCAGTGAGGGACAGGGCTCCTACGAGCAGTACTTC. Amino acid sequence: CASSEGQGSYEQYF.

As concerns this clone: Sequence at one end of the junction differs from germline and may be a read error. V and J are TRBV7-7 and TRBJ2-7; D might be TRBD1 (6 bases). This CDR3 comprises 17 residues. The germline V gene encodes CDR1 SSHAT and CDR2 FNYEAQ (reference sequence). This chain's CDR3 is CASSSPGPGTTTYEQYF. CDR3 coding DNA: TGTGCTAGCAGCTCGCCGGGACCCGGGACAACTACCTACGAGCAGTACTTC.

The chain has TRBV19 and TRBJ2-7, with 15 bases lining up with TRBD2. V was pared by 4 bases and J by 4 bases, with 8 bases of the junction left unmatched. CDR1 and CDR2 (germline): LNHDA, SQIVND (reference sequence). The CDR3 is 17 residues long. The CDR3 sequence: CASSRTSGRASFYEQYF. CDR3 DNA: TGTGCCAGTAGTAGGACTAGCGGGAGGGCCAGCTTTTACGAGCAGTACTTC.

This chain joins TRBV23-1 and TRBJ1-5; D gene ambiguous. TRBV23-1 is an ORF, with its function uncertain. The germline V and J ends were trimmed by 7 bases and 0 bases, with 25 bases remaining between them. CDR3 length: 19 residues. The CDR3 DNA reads TGCGCCAGCATTAAAATCGGAGGCCCAGACATATATAGCAATCAGCCCCAGCATTTT. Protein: CASIKIGGPDIYSNQPQHF.

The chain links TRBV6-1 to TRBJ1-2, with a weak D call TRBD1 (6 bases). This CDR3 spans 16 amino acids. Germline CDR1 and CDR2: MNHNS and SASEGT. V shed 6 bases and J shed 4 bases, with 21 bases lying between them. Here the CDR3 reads CASSELAQGRGYGYTF. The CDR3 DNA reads TGTGCCAGCAGCGAATTAGCACAGGGCCGGGGCTATGGCTACACCTTC.

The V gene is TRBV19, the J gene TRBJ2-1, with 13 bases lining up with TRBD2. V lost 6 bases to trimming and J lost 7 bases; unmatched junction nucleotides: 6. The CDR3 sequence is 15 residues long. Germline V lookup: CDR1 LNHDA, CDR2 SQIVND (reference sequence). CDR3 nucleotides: TGTGCCAGTAGGCCTGCGACTAGCGGGAGGAATGAGCAGTTCTTC. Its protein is CASRPATSGRNEQFF.

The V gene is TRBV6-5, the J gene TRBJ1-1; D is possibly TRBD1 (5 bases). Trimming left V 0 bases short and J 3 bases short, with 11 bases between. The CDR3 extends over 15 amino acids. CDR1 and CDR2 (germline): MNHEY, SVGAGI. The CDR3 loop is CASSYSTQGYTEAFF. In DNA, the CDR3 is TGTGCCAGCAGTTACTCGACGCAGGGTTACACTGAAGCTTTCTTT.

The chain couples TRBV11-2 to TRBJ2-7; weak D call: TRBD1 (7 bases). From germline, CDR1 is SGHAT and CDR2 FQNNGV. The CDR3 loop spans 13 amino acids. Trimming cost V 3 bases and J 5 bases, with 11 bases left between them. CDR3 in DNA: TGTGCCAGCAGCTTCGACAGGGAGGACGAGCAGTACTTC. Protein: CASSFDREDEQYF.

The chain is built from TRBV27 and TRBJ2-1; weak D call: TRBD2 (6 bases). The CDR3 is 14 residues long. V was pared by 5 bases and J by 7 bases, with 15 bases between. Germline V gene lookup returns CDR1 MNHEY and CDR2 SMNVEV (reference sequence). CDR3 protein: CASSRLGGINEQFF. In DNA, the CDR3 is TGTGCCAGCAGTAGACTAGGAGGTATAAATGAGCAGTTCTTC.

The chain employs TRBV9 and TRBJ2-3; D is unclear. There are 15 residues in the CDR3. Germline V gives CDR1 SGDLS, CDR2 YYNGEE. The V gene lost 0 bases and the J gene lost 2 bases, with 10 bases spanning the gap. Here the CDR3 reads CASSVARRDTDTQYF. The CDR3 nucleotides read TGTGCCAGCAGCGTAGCTCGGAGAGACACAGATACGCAGTATTTT.

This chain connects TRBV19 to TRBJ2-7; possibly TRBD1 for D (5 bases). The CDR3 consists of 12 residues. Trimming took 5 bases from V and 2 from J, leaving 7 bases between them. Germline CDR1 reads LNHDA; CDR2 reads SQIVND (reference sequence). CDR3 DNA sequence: TGTGCCAGTAGTCAGGGTACCTACGAGCAGTACTTC. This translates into CASSQGTYEQYF.

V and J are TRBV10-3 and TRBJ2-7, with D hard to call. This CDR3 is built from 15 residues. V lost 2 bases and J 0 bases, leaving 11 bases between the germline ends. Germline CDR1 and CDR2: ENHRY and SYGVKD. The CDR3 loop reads CAISESTMSSYEQYF. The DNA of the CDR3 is TGTGCCATCAGTGAGAGTACTATGAGCTCCTACGAGCAGTACTTC.

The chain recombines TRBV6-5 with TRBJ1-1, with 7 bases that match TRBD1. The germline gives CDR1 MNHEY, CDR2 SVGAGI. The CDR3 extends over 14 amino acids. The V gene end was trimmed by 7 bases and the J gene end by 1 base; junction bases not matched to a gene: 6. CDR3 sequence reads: CASNDQGENTEAFF. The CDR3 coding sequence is TGTGCCAGCAACGATCAGGGGGAGAACACTGAAGCTTTCTTT.

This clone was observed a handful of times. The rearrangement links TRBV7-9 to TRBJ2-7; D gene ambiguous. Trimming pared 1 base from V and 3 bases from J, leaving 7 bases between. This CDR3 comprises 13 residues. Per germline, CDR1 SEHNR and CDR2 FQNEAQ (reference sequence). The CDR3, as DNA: TGTGCCAGCAGCTTAGTATCTAGCTACGAGCAGTACTTC. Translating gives CASSLVSSYEQYF.

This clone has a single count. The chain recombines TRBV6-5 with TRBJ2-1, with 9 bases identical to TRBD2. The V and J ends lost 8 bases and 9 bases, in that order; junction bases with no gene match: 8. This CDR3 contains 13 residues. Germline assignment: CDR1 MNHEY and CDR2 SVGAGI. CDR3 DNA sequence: TGTGCCAGCCGTTCTAGCGGGAAGGGTGAGCAGTTCTTC. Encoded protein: CASRSSGKGEQFF.

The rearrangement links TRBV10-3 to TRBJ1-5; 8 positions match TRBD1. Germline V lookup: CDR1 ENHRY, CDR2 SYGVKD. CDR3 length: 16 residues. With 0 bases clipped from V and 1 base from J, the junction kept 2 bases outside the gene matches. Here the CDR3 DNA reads TGTGCCATCAGTGAGTCGGGACAGGTCAGCAATCAGCCCCAGCATTTT. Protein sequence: CAISESGQVSNQPQHF.

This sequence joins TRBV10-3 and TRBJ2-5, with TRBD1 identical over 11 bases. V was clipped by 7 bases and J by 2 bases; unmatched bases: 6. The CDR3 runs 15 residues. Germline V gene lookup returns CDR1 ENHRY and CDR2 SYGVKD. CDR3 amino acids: CAINQDRGHQETQYF. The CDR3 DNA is TGTGCCATCAATCAGGACAGGGGGCATCAAGAGACCCAGTACTTC.

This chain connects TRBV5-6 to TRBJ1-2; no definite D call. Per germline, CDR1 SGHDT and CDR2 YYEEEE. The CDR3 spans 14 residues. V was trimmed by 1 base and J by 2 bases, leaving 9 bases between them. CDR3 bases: TGTGCCAGCAGCTTGATCCCGGGGAACTATGGCTACACCTTC. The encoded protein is CASSLIPGNYGYTF.

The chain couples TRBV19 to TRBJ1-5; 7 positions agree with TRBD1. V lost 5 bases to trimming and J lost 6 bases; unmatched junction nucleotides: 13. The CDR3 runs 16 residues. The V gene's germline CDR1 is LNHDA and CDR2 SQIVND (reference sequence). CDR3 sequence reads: CASSVTGEVSGQPQHF. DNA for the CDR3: TGTGCCAGTAGTGTCACAGGGGAGGTAAGTGGTCAGCCCCAGCATTTT. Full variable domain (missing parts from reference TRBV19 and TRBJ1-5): DGGITQSPKYLFRKEGQNVTLSCEQNLNHDAMYWYRQDPGQGLRLIYYSQIVNDFQKGDIAEGYSVSREKKESFPLTVTSAQKNPTAFYLCASSVTGEVSGQPQHFGDGTRLSIL.

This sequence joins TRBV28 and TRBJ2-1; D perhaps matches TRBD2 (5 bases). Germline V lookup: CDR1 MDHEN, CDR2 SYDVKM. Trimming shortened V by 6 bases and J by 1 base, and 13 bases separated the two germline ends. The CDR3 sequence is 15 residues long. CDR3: CASSPRAGSYNEQFF. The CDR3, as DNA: TGTGCCAGCAGCCCCCGGGCGGGTTCCTACAATGAGCAGTTCTTC.

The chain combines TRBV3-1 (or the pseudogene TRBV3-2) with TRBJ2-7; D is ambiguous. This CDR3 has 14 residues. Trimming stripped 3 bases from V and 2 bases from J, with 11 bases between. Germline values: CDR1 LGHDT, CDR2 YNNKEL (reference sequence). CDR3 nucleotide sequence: TGTGCCAGCAGCCATTCCAGATACCCCTACGAGCAGTACTTC. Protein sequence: CASSHSRYPYEQYF.

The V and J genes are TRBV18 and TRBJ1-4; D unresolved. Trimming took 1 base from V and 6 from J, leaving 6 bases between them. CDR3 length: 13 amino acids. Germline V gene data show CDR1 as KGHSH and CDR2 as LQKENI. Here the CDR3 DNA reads TGTGCCAGCTCACCACGGGCAGATGAAAAACTGTTTTTT. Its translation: CASSPRADEKLFF.

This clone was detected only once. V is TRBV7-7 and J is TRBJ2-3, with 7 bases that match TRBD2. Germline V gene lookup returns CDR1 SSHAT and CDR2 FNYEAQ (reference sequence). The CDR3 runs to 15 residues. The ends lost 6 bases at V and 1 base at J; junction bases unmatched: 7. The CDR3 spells CASRPGLLGTDTQYF. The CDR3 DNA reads TGTGCCAGCAGACCGGGACTACTAGGCACAGATACGCAGTATTTT.